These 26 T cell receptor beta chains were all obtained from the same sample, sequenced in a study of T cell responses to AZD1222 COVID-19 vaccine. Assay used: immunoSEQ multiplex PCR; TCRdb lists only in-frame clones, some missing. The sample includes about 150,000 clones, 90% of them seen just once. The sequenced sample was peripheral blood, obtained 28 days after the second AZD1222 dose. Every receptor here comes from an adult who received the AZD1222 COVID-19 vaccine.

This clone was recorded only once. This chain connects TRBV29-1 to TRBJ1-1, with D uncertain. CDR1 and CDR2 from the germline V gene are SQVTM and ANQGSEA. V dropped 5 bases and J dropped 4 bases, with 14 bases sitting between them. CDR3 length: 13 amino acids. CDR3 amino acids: CSVLGLMTTEAFF. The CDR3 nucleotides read TGCAGCGTTTTGGGCCTTATGACCACTGAAGCTTTCTTT.

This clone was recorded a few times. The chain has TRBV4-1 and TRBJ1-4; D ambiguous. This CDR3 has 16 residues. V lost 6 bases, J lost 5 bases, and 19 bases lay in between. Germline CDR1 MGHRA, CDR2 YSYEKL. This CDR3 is CASSSPEREGNEKLFF. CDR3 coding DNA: TGCGCCAGCAGTAGCCCGGAGAGGGAGGGAAATGAAAAACTGTTTTTT.

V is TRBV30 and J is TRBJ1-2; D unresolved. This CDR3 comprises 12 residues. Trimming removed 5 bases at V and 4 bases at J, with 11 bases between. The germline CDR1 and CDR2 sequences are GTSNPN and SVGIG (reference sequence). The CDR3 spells CAWDDSLYGYTF. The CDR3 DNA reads TGTGCCTGGGACGACTCTCTCTATGGCTACACCTTC. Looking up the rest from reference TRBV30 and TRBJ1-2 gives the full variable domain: SQTIHQWPATLVQPVGSPLSLECTVEGTSNPNLYWYRQAAGRGLQLLFYSVGIGQISSEVPQNLSASRPQDRQFILSSKKLLLSDSGFYLCAWDDSLYGYTFGSGTRLTVV.

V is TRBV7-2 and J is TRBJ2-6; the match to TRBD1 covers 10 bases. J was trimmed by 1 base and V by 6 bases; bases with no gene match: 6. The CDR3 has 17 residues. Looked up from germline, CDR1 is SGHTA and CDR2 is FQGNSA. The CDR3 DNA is TGTGCCAGCAGAACCGGGACAGGGGCTTCTGGGGCCAACGTCCTGACTTTC. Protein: CASRTGTGASGANVLTF.

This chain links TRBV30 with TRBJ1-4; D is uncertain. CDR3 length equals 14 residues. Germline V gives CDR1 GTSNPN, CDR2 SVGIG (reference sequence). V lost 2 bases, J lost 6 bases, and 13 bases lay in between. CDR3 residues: CAWSTGSGDEKLFF. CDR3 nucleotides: TGTGCCTGGAGTACGGGGTCAGGAGATGAAAAACTGTTTTTT.

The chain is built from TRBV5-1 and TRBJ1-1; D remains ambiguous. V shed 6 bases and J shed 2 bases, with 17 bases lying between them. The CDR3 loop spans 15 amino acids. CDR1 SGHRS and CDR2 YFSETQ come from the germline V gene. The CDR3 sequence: CASNPLMGGNTEAFF. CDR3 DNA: TGCGCCAGCAACCCCCTAATGGGCGGTAACACTGAAGCTTTCTTT.

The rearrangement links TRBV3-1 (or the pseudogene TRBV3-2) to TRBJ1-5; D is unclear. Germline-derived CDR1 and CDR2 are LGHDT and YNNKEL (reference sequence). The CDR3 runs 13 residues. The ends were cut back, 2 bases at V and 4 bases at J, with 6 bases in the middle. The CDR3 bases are TGTGCCAGCAGCCAATATCAGAATCAGCCCCAGCATTTT. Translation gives CASSQYQNQPQHF.

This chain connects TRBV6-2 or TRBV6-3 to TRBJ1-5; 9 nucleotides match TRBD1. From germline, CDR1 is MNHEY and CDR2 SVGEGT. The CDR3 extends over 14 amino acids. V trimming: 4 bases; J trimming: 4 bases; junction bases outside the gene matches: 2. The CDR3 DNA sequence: TGTGCCAGCAGTTTACAGGGGGCAAATCAGCCCCAGCATTTT. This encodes CASSLQGANQPQHF.

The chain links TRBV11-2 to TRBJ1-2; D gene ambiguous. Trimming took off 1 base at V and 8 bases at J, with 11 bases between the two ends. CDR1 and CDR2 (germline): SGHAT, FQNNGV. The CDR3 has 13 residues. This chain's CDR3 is CASSLGLSEGYTF. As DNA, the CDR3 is TGTGCCAGCAGCTTAGGTCTCAGCGAGGGCTACACCTTC.

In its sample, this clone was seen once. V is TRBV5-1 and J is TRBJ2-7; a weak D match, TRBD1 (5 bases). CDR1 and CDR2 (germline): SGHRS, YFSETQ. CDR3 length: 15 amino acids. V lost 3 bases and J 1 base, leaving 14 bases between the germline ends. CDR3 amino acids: CASSWGPSISYEQYF. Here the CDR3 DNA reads TGCGCCAGCAGCTGGGGCCCATCGATTTCCTACGAGCAGTACTTC.

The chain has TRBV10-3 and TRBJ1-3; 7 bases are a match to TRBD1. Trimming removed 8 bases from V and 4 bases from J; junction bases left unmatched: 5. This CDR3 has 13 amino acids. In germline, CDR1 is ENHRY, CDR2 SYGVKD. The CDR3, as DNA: TGTGCCATCGACAGGGATGGGGGAAACACCATATATTTT. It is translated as CAIDRDGGNTIYF.

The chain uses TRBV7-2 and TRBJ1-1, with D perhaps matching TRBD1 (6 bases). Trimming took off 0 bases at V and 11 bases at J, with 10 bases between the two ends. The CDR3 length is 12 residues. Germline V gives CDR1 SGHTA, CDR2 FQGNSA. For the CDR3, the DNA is TGTGCCAGCAGCTTAGCGGGGGGGCTGGCTTTCTTT. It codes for CASSLAGGLAFF.

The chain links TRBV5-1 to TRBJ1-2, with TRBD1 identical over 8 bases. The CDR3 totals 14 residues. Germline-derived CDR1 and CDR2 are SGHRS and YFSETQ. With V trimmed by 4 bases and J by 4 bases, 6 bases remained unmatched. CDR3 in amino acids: CASSDTGTGYGYTF. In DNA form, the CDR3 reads TGCGCCAGCAGCGATACCGGGACAGGCTATGGCTACACCTTC.

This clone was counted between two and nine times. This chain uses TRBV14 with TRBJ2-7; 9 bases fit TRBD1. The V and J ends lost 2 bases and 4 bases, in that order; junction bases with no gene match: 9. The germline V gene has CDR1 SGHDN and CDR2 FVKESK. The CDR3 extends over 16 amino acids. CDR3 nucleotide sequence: TGTGCCAGCAGCCAACGCTATGGACAGGGGAGATACGAGCAGTACTTC. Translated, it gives CASSQRYGQGRYEQYF.

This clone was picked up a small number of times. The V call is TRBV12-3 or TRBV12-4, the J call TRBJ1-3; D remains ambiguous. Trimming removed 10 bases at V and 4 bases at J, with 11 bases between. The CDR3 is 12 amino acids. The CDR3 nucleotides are TGTGCCACGGGAAGGATCGGAAACACCATATATTTT. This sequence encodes CATGRIGNTIYF.

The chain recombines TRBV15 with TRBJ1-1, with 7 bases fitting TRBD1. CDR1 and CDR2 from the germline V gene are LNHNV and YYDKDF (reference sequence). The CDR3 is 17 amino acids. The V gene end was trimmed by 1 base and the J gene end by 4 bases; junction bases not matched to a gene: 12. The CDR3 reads CATSRGPTGNGFTEAFF. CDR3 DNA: TGTGCCACCAGCAGAGGTCCGACAGGGAATGGATTCACTGAAGCTTTCTTT.

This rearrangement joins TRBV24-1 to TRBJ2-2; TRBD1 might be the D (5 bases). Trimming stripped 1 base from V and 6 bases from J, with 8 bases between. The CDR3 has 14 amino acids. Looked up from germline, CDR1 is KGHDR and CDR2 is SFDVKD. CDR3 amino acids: CATSDFQGSGELFF. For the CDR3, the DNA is TGTGCCACCAGTGATTTTCAGGGTTCCGGGGAGCTGTTTTTT.

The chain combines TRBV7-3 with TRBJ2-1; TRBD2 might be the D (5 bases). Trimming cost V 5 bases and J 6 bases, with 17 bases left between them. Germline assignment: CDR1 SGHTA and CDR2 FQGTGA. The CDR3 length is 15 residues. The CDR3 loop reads CASSPWTLAPNEQFF. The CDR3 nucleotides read TGTGCCAGCAGCCCTTGGACTCTGGCGCCCAATGAGCAGTTCTTC.

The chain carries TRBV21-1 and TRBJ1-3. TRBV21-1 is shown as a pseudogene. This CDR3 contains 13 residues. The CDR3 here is CAMKRESGNTIYF. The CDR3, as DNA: TGTGCCATGAAAAGGGAGAGCGGAAACACCATATATTTT.

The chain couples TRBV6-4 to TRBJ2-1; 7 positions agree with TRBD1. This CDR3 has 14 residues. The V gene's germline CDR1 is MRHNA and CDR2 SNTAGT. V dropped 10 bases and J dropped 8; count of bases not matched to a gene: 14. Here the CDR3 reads CATSLEQGSYEQFF. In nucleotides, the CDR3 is TGTGCCACCTCTTTGGAACAGGGGAGCTATGAGCAGTTCTTC.

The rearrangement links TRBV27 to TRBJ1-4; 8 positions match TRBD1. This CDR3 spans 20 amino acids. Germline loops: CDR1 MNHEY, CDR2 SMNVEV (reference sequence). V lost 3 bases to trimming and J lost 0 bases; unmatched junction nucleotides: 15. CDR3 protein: CASSFQPGTGGLTTNEKLFF. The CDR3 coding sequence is TGTGCCAGCAGTTTTCAGCCCGGGACAGGCGGACTCACAACTAATGAAAAACTGTTTTTT.

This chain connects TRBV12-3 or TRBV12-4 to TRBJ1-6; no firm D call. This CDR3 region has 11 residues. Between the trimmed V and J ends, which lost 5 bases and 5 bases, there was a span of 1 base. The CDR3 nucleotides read TGTGCCAGCAGTGATAATTCACCCCTCCACTTT. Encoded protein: CASSDNSPLHF.

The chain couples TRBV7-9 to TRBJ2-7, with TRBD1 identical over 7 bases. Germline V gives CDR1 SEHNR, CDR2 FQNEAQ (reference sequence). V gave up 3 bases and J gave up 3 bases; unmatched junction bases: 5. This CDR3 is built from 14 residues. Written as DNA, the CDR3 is TGTGCCAGCAGCTTGAATCGGGACAGCTACGAGCAGTACTTC. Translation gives CASSLNRDSYEQYF.

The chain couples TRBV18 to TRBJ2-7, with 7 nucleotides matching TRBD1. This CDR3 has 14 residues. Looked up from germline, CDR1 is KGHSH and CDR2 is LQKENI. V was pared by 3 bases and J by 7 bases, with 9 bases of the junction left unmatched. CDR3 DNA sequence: TGTGCCAGCTCACCTCAAGACAGGGAGCGTGAGCAGTACTTC. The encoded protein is CASSPQDREREQYF.

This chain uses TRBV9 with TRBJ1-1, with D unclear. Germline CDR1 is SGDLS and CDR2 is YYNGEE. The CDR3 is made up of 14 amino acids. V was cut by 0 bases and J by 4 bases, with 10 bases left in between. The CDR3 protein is CASSVATTGTEAFF. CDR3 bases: TGTGCCAGCAGCGTAGCTACAACGGGCACTGAAGCTTTCTTT.

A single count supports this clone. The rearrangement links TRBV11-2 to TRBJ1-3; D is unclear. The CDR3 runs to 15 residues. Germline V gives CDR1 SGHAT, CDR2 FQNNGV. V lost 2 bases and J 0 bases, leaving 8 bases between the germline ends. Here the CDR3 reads CASSLTESSGNTIYF. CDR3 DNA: TGTGCCAGCAGCTTAACGGAGAGCTCTGGAAACACCATATATTTT. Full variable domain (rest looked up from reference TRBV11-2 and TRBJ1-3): EAGVAQSPRYKIIEKRQSVAFWCNPISGHATLYWYQQILGQGPKLLIQFQNNGVVDDSQLPKDRFSAERLKGVDSTLKIQPAKLEDSAVYLCASSLTESSGNTIYFGEGSWLTVV.